This entry is about one TCR beta chain. Its specific antigen is unknown. The junction departs from the called germline gene at one end, perhaps through a read error. This sample was included in a study of OX40 agonist ivuxolimab in advanced cancers. Background on the whole study: Ivuxolimab was an agonistic, fully human IgG2 monoclonal antibody directed against OX40 (CD134), a costimulatory receptor. The paper reports the monotherapy dose-escalation portion (N ≈ 50 patients) of the phase I ivuxolimab trial. Partial responses occurred in three dose-escalation patients: two with cutaneous melanoma and one with hepatocellular carcinoma. The point of sequencing TCRbeta in the periphery was to test whether ivuxolimab changed TCR sequence diversity and drove clonal T-cell expansion. Intravenous ivuxolimab was administered to patients every 2 weeks at six dose levels: 0.01, 0.1, 0.3, 1.5, 3 and 10 mg/kg. Prior anti-PD-1, anti-PD-L1 or anti-CTLA-4 therapy was permitted, and checkpoint inhibitors had been received by about 44% of dose-escalation patients. In the dose-escalation cohort, around four fifths of patients were male, and the mean age was roughly 56 years with a range of about 20 to 80. Among the 50 to 55 dose-escalation patients, about 20 had hepatocellular carcinoma, about 15 melanoma, 9 renal cell carcinoma and 9 head and neck cancer.

CDR1 and CDR2, per the germline V gene (reference sequence), are SSHAT and FNYEAQ. Inclusive of the bounding cysteine and phenylalanine, the CDR3 is 13 residues long. Solely the CDR3 DNA is kept, with 39 bases framed from the first base. The paper's findings and limits, for the study overall: At doses from 0.1 to 3.0 mg/kg, clonal expansion was seen in both CD4+ and CD8+ blood T cells between baseline and week 6. In the 0.1-3.0 mg/kg groups, partial responders were among the patients with the lowest normalized peripheral clonal expansion, particularly in CD8+ T cells. Which antigens the clonally expanded peripheral T cells were specific for was not determined. On average, CD8+ T cells showed more expanded clones than CD4+ T cells after ivuxolimab. Low levels of normalized T-cell clonal expansion were also seen in some patients who did not respond.

To sequence the TCRbeta CDR3 region, genomic DNA was isolated from the sorted cells. TCRbeta CDR3 regions were sequenced using the immunoSEQ Assay. This immuneACCESS table, as held by TCRdb, lists in-frame sequences with V and J called but not all clones. Of the missing ones, under half trace to an unresolved V gene in checked studies; the others have no known cause. The sample yields 60,000 to 65,000 clones; 92% were counted once. About 0.59% of the sample is held by the ten biggest clonotypes. The trial excluded patients who had a history of autoimmune disease or were on systemic immunosuppression. In every dose cohort, peripheral blood was drawn for TCR sequencing at baseline, cycle 4 day 1, and cycle 7 day 1. The samples were taken from a phase I, first-in-human, multicenter, open-label dose-escalation trial of ivuxolimab. Adults with locally advanced or metastatic melanoma, renal cell, hepatocellular, or head and neck squamous cell carcinoma were enrolled in the trial. Before TCR sequencing, CD4+ T cells and CD8+ T cells from peripheral blood were sorted into separate populations.

This sequence uses TRBV7-7 and TRBJ2-5; the D gene could be either TRBD1 or TRBD2, each agreeing at 5 bases. This TCR came from an adult with an advanced solid tumor such as melanoma, head and neck, liver or kidney cancer. The source was CD4+ or CD8+ T cells sorted from blood, collected in a trial of the OX40 agonist ivuxolimab. The CDR3 sequence is CASSPGTLETQYF. The DNA is TGTGCTAGCAGCCCAGGGACGCTAGAGACCCAGTACTTC.